The 32 T cell receptor beta chains below all came from one sample that was sequenced in a study of CD8 T cells in Susac syndrome. RNA was extracted with the RNeasy kit, and a quantity of 0.5 to 1 ug was reverse transcribed using random hexamers. TCRdb processed the immunoSEQ multiplex PCR reads anew with MiXCR; each CDR3 protein has one entry. The sample records around 190,000 distinct CDR3 sequences, 90% to 95% being singletons. Sequences were obtained from CD4+ T cells from PBMCs. The receptors were sampled from a human donor with Susac syndrome.

The rearrangement links TRBV5-1 to TRBJ2-3; TRBD2 is a possible D gene (7 bases). CDR1 is SGHRS and CDR2 is YFSETQ in the germline V gene. The V end lost 0 bases, the J end lost 6 bases, and 14 bases lay between the germline ends. This CDR3 is 15 amino acids long. Here the CDR3 DNA reads TGCGCCAGCAGCTTGGCCGCGGGGGCCCTGGATACGCAGTATTTT. Its translation is CASSLAAGALDTQYF.

V is TRBV15 and J is TRBJ1-2, with D possibly matching TRBD1 (5 bases). Germline CDR1 and CDR2: LNHNV and YYDKDF (reference sequence). The CDR3 has 16 amino acids. V lost 1 base, J lost 2 bases, and 14 bases lay in between. Here the CDR3 DNA reads TGTGCCACCAGCAGAGCAACTGCGGGGGGAAACTATGGCTACACCTTC. This translates into CATSRATAGGNYGYTF.

V gene TRBV7-8 combines with J gene TRBJ1-1; the D gene is possibly TRBD1 (6 bases). Germline CDR1 SGHVS, CDR2 FQNEAQ. This CDR3 comprises 18 residues. The germline V and J ends were trimmed by 0 bases and 1 base, with 18 bases remaining between them. The CDR3 region is CASSLAGEEIGGNTEAFF. Here the CDR3 DNA reads TGTGCCAGCAGCTTAGCCGGCGAAGAAATAGGGGGGAACACTGAAGCTTTCTTT.

This clonotype was recorded once. This rearrangement joins TRBV2 to TRBJ2-7, with D unresolved. Per the germline V gene, CDR1 is SNHLY and CDR2 is FYNNEI. V dropped 8 bases and J dropped 5 bases, with 16 bases sitting between them. This CDR3 has 13 residues. The CDR3 loop is CASCLNYEDEQYF. For the CDR3, the DNA is TGTGCCAGCTGCCTAAATTACGAGGACGAGCAGTACTTC. Full variable domain (outside the CDR3, taken from reference TRBV2 and TRBJ2-7): EPEVTQTPSHQVTQMGQEVILRCVPISNHLYFYWYRQILGQKVEFLVSFYNNEISEKSEIFDDQFSVERPDGSNFTLKIRSTKLEDSAMYFCASCLNYEDEQYFGPGTRLTVT.

The V gene is TRBV2, the J gene TRBJ1-4; D gene uncertain. V was shortened by 6 bases and J by 6 bases, with 14 bases between the two germline ends. Germline values: CDR1 SNHLY, CDR2 FYNNEI. CDR3 length: 14 residues. The CDR3 DNA reads TGTGCCAGCAGATCGGCTCAACTATATGAAAAACTGTTTTTT. Translated: CASRSAQLYEKLFF.

J is TRBJ2-5 and V is TRBV12-3 or TRBV12-4, with TRBD1 as a possible D gene (6 bases). Between the trimmed V and J ends, which lost 3 bases and 6 bases, there was a span of 14 bases. The CDR3 sequence is 14 residues long. The CDR3 protein is CASSFAGGSKTQYF. In DNA form, the CDR3 reads TGTGCCAGCAGTTTCGCTGGGGGCTCGAAGACCCAGTACTTC.

This clonotype is a singleton in its sample. The V and J genes are TRBV5-1 and TRBJ1-2, with D uncertain. Germline loops: CDR1 SGHRS, CDR2 YFSETQ. Trimming removed 3 bases from V and 6 bases from J, with 18 bases in between. The CDR3 has 15 residues. DNA of the CDR3: TGCGCCAGCAGCTACGATCCTGAGGGTTCTGATGGCTACACCTTC. Residues: CASSYDPEGSDGYTF.

V usage is TRBV7-8 and J usage is TRBJ2-1; TRBD2 is a possible D gene (6 bases). V was clipped by 0 bases and J by 5 bases, with 14 bases between them. The germline CDR1 and CDR2 sequences are SGHVS and FQNEAQ. The CDR3 is 16 amino acids. CDR3: CASSLAGGRGDNEQFF. In DNA form, the CDR3 reads TGTGCCAGCAGCTTAGCGGGGGGTCGTGGCGACAATGAGCAGTTCTTC. Full variable domain (missing parts from reference TRBV7-8 and TRBJ2-1): GAGVSQSPRYKVAKRGQDVALRCDPISGHVSLFWYQQALGQGPEFLTYFQNEAQLDKSGLPSDRFFAERPEGSVSTLKIQRTQQEDSAVYLCASSLAGGRGDNEQFFGPGTRLTVL.

This chain links TRBV5-1 with TRBJ2-2; a weak D match, TRBD1 (6 bases). V was trimmed by 3 bases and J by 7 bases, leaving 10 bases between them. Germline V CDR1 and CDR2: SGHRS, YFSETQ. CDR3 length: 13 amino acids. CDR3 in amino acids: CASSYRDGGELFF. The CDR3 bases are TGCGCCAGCAGCTACAGGGATGGCGGGGAGCTGTTTTTT.

The J gene is TRBJ1-5, the V gene TRBV5-4; TRBD1 agrees at 8 bases. The CDR3 is 14 amino acids. V lost 3 bases, J lost 5 bases, and 4 bases stayed unmatched. From germline, CDR1 is SGHNT and CDR2 YYREEE (reference sequence). Here the CDR3 DNA reads TGTGCCAGCAGCTACGGACAGGGCGATCAGCCCCAGCATTTT. Translated, it gives CASSYGQGDQPQHF.

The rearrangement joins TRBV20-1 to TRBJ1-1; D is undetermined. The CDR3 totals 14 residues. Germline CDR1 is DFQATT and CDR2 is SNEGSKA (reference sequence). The V gene lost 4 bases and the J gene lost 3 bases, with 15 bases spanning the gap. The CDR3 spells CSAITGSQHTEAFF. CDR3 nucleotide sequence: TGCAGTGCTATCACGGGGTCCCAACACACTGAAGCTTTCTTT.

The chain recombines TRBV20-1 with TRBJ2-1; D could derive from TRBD1 or TRBD2 (6 bases each). With 0 bases removed from V and 5 bases from J, the gap between germline ends came to 20 bases. The CDR3 spans 17 residues. Germline CDR1 is DFQATT and CDR2 is SNEGSKA (reference sequence). The CDR3 DNA sequence: TGCAGTGCTAGAGATCGGGGGACATCCCTTTCGAACAATGAGCAGTTCTTC. Translating gives CSARDRGTSLSNNEQFF.

This sequence joins TRBV12-3 or TRBV12-4 and TRBJ2-3; TRBD1 is a possible D gene (6 bases). The CDR3 has 14 residues. V lost 5 bases, J lost 4 bases, and 13 bases lay in between. CDR3 coding DNA: TGTGCCAGCAGTGCGAATTCAGGGGCAGATACGCAGTATTTT. Amino acid sequence: CASSANSGADTQYF.

This clonotype was counted a few times. The chain recombines TRBV29-1 with TRBJ2-5, with 7 bases matching TRBD1. The CDR3 has 12 amino acids. Looked up from germline, CDR1 is SQVTM and CDR2 is ANQGSEA. V trimming: 6 bases; J trimming: 4 bases; junction bases outside the gene matches: 5. CDR3 coding DNA: TGCAGCGTCGAACAGGGGAGAGAGACCCAGTACTTC. This sequence encodes CSVEQGRETQYF.

The CDR3: CASSEGNRGSQETQYF. The CDR3 nucleotides read TGTGCCAGCAGTGAAGGGAACAGGGGGTCCCAAGAGACCCAGTACTTC. The chain employs TRBV2 and TRBJ2-5, with 8 bases fitting TRBD1. With 1 base clipped from V and 1 base from J, the junction kept 5 bases outside the gene matches. The CDR3 length is 16 residues. CDR1 and CDR2 (germline): SNHLY, FYNNEI.

The chain couples TRBV15 to TRBJ2-7; D call uncertain. The germline gives CDR1 LNHNV, CDR2 YYDKDF (reference sequence). There are 16 residues in the CDR3. V lost 5 bases and J 0 bases, leaving 17 bases between the germline ends. CDR3 sequence (DNA): TGTGCCACCAGCCGATTCCGAGGAACGAGCTCCTACGAGCAGTACTTC. Its translation: CATSRFRGTSSYEQYF.

This clonotype was counted a single time. The chain recombines TRBV5-1 with TRBJ2-5, with 8 nucleotides matching TRBD2. CDR3 size: 15 residues. In germline, CDR1 is SGHRS, CDR2 YFSETQ. V shed 1 base, J shed 5 bases, and the junction held 7 bases outside the gene matches. CDR3 amino acids: CASSLSPGGLETQYF. The CDR3 bases are TGCGCCAGCAGCTTGTCTCCGGGGGGGCTGGAGACCCAGTACTTC. The complete variable domain, with remaining parts taken from reference TRBV5-1 and TRBJ2-5, reads KAGVTQTPRYLIKTRGQQVTLSCSPISGHRSVSWYQQTPGQGLQFLFEYFSETQRNKGNFPGRFSGRQFSNSRSEMNVSTLELGDSALYLCASSLSPGGLETQYFGPGTRLLVL.

The chain has TRBV9 and TRBJ1-1; TRBD1 is a possible D gene (5 bases). Trimming shortened V by 2 bases and J by 4 bases, and 12 bases separated the two germline ends. From germline, CDR1 is SGDLS and CDR2 YYNGEE. The CDR3 sequence is 14 residues long. The CDR3 is CASSVEGWSTEAFF. CDR3 sequence (DNA): TGTGCCAGCAGCGTCGAGGGGTGGAGCACTGAAGCTTTCTTT.

The chain recombines TRBV29-1 with TRBJ2-3, with D possibly TRBD1 on 8 matching bases. CDR3 length: 14 amino acids. CDR1 is SQVTM, CDR2 ANQGSEA, per germline. V gave up 5 bases and J gave up 3 bases, with 15 bases separating them. CDR3 nucleotide sequence: TGCAGCGTTCAACAGGGGGAGGGGACAGATACGCAGTATTTT. Translating it yields CSVQQGEGTDTQYF.

V and J are TRBV9 and TRBJ2-2, with D hard to call. Looked up from germline, CDR1 is SGDLS and CDR2 is YYNGEE. The germline V and J ends were trimmed by 4 bases and 4 bases, with 11 bases remaining between them. The CDR3 consists of 14 residues. The CDR3: CASSPNPGTGELFF. CDR3 sequence (DNA): TGTGCCAGCAGCCCAAACCCAGGCACCGGGGAGCTGTTTTTT.

The rearrangement uses TRBV29-1 and TRBJ2-7; TRBD2 might be the D (6 bases). V lost 7 bases and J 4 bases, leaving 29 bases between the germline ends. CDR1 and CDR2 from the germline V gene are SQVTM and ANQGSEA. The CDR3 has 17 amino acids. CDR3 loop: CSARNFGGGGLRYEQYF. CDR3 in DNA: TGCAGCGCCCGAAATTTCGGCGGTGGAGGGCTGCGTTACGAGCAGTACTTC.

V gene TRBV12-3 or TRBV12-4 combines with J gene TRBJ1-2; D is possibly TRBD1 (5 bases). The CDR3 extends over 14 amino acids. Trimming took 6 bases from V and 10 from J, leaving 21 bases between them. The CDR3 region has the DNA TGTGCCAGCAGACGCTCCGGGACGACAGAGGCCTACACCTTC. Translation gives CASRRSGTTEAYTF.

J is TRBJ2-3 and V is TRBV20-1; TRBD1 matches 8 bases. This CDR3 spans 15 amino acids. J gave up 1 base and V 1 base, and 4 bases lay outside the gene matches. Per germline, CDR1 DFQATT and CDR2 SNEGSKA (reference sequence). CDR3: CSARVGRGRTDTQYF. The CDR3 DNA reads as TGCAGTGCTAGAGTGGGCAGGGGGCGCACAGATACGCAGTATTTT.

V gene TRBV30 combines with J gene TRBJ1-5; weak D call: TRBD1 (5 bases). The CDR3 contains 13 residues. V was trimmed by 1 base and J by 5 bases, leaving 9 bases between them. The germline V gene has CDR1 GTSNPN and CDR2 SVGIG (reference sequence). The CDR3 sequence: CAWSARGDQPQHF. The CDR3 DNA sequence: TGTGCCTGGAGTGCGCGGGGCGATCAGCCCCAGCATTTT.

This chain uses TRBV20-1 with TRBJ2-7; no firm D call. CDR3 length: 14 residues. The V gene's germline CDR1 is DFQATT and CDR2 SNEGSKA (reference sequence). V lost 6 bases and J 1 base, leaving 16 bases between the germline ends. In DNA, the CDR3 is TGCAGTGCCCCTCAACGGTATAATTCCTACGAGCAGTACTTC. Translated: CSAPQRYNSYEQYF.

This clonotype was detected only once. This chain joins TRBV5-4 and TRBJ1-2, with D hard to call. V dropped 3 bases and J dropped 8 bases, with 23 bases sitting between them. Germline V gene sequence: CDR1 SGHNT, CDR2 YYREEE (reference sequence). The CDR3 covers 16 residues. CDR3 amino acids: CASSSQRKGVSGGYTF. The CDR3 nucleotides are TGTGCCAGCAGCTCCCAGCGCAAGGGAGTAAGTGGAGGCTACACCTTC.

The chain is built from TRBV5-1 and TRBJ2-1, with 8 bases matching TRBD2. Germline loops: CDR1 SGHRS, CDR2 YFSETQ. V dropped 4 bases and J dropped 3; count of bases not matched to a gene: 21. The CDR3 totals 20 residues. This chain's CDR3 is CASSPRGSLTSEGIYNEQFF. The CDR3 DNA reads TGCGCCAGCAGCCCGAGGGGCTCGTTGACTAGCGAGGGGATCTACAATGAGCAGTTCTTC. Combining the CDR3 with reference TRBV5-1 and TRBJ2-1 gives the whole variable domain KAGVTQTPRYLIKTRGQQVTLSCSPISGHRSVSWYQQTPGQGLQFLFEYFSETQRNKGNFPGRFSGRQFSNSRSEMNVSTLELGDSALYLCASSPRGSLTSEGIYNEQFFGPGTRLTVL.

V is TRBV6-4 and J is TRBJ1-5, with D tentatively TRBD1 (5 bases). There are 15 residues in the CDR3. Germline CDR1 and CDR2: MRHNA and SNTAGT. Between the trimmed V and J ends, which lost 6 bases and 5 bases, there was a span of 17 bases. The CDR3 coding sequence is TGTGCCAGCAGCGCTAATGGGGGTTGGGATCAGCCCCAGCATTTT. Protein product: CASSANGGWDQPQHF.

The CDR3 spells CASRLTSFKRGNEQFF. Written as DNA, the CDR3 is TGTGCCAGCAGGCTTACTAGCTTCAAGAGGGGCAATGAGCAGTTCTTC. This rearrangement joins TRBV3-1 to TRBJ2-1, with D possibly being TRBD2 (6 bases). The length of the CDR3 is 16 residues. V was shortened by 6 bases and J by 6 bases, with 21 bases between the two germline ends. The germline CDR1 and CDR2 sequences are LGHDT and YNNKEL (reference sequence).

This chain connects TRBV4-2 to TRBJ2-7, with 10 bases identical to TRBD1. The junction had 0 bases not matched to a gene; V was cut back by 1 base and J by 0 bases. Per the germline V gene, CDR1 is LGHNA and CDR2 is YNFKEQ. This CDR3 has 15 amino acids. The CDR3 nucleotides read TGTGCCAGCAGCCAAGGGACAGGGGGCTCCTACGAGCAGTACTTC. Its protein product is CASSQGTGGSYEQYF.

This chain uses TRBV5-1 with TRBJ2-3; 11 bases are shared with TRBD2. The germline V gene encodes CDR1 SGHRS and CDR2 YFSETQ. The CDR3 runs to 15 residues. J gave up 8 bases and V 5 bases, and 10 bases lay outside the gene matches. This chain's CDR3 is CASRSLAGGPATQYF. CDR3 in DNA: TGCGCCAGCAGATCCTTAGCGGGGGGGCCTGCTACGCAGTATTTT.

This clonotype was found once. CDR3 coding DNA: TGTGCCAGCAGTTACTTCGGACAGGGAGGGTCCGAGCAGTACTTC. This codes for CASSYFGQGGSEQYF. V gene TRBV6-5 combines with J gene TRBJ2-7; weak D call: TRBD1 (8 bases). This CDR3 is built from 15 residues. The V gene lost 1 base and the J gene lost 6 bases, with 16 bases spanning the gap. Germline CDR1 is MNHEY and CDR2 is SVGAGI.